Included here is one TCR beta chain sequence, with context. The antigen is undetermined. TCRdb reprocessed the 5' RACE reads with MiXCR, giving one entry per CDR3 protein. The table lists under 450,000 distinct CDR3 sequences, under 20% of them singletons. The sample belongs to a study of CD8 T cells in ankylosing spondylitis. General study results and limits: Clones that were linked to disease were CD8+ and were relatively rare in peripheral blood. Previous work reported some of these motif variants in the synovial fluid and blood of reactive arthritis. Clones tied to disease were said to be significantly enriched in matched ankylosing spondylitis synovial fluid. Under 10 highly homologous variants formed a TCR beta motif that appeared characteristic of ankylosing spondylitis blood.

CDR1 is SGHTA, CDR2 FQGNSA, per germline. CDR3 length equals 16 residues. Trimming shortened V by 1 base and J by 0 bases, and 11 bases separated the two germline ends. The sequencing input was blood, either unsorted or a sorted T cell fraction (not recorded which). The rearrangement links TRBV7-2 to TRBJ2-3; unclear D gene. The TCR sequence derives from a male donor with ankylosing spondylitis. CDR3 sequence: CASSLVSGPSTDTQYF. The CDR3 DNA follows: TGTGCCAGCAGCTTAGTCAGTGGGCCGAGCACAGATACGCAGTATTTT.